Below, 28 T cell receptor beta chains from the same sample are listed, as sequenced in a study of shared clonotypes between healthy human individuals (dated by TCRdb to the early 2020s). The receptor library was made with the immunoSEQ multiplex PCR assay. Imported from immuneACCESS, the table was reduced by TCRdb to in-frame sequences with V and J called. These copies leave out some clones; in studies compared against another copy, an unresolved V gene accounts for under half, and the cause of the remainder is not known. The sample contains some 500,000 clones, around 77% of them found a single time. The ten largest clonotypes hold approximately 12% of the sample. Material: PBMCs. The receptors derive from a woman in her forties in good health. Some clones in this sample may be carry-over from other donors' samples.

CDR3 nucleotide sequence: TGTGCCAGCAGCTTGGCTCCGGGGGCGCGTTCCGAGCAGTACTTC. Its protein product is CASSLAPGARSEQYF. This chain connects TRBV5-5 to TRBJ2-7; D possibly uses TRBD1 or TRBD2 (6 bases each). CDR1 and CDR2 from the germline V gene are SGHKS and YYEKEE (reference sequence). Trimming stripped 0 bases from V and 6 bases from J, with 16 bases between. The CDR3 extends over 15 amino acids.

V usage is TRBV7-2 and J usage is TRBJ2-7, with TRBD1 matching 7 bases. Trimming at V came to 2 bases and at J to 2 bases, leaving 6 bases not matched to a gene. Germline V CDR1 and CDR2: SGHTA, FQGNSA. The CDR3 totals 15 residues. The CDR3 DNA reads TGTGCCAGCAGCTTATCCCCCGGGACAGCCTACGAGCAGTACTTC. Protein sequence: CASSLSPGTAYEQYF.

A few counts support this clone. V usage is TRBV28 and J usage is TRBJ2-2; tentatively, D is TRBD2 (6 bases). This CDR3 spans 17 amino acids. Germline CDR1 MDHEN, CDR2 SYDVKM. The V and J ends lost 4 bases and 5 bases respectively, with 20 bases between them. CDR3 DNA: TGTGCCAGCAGTTCCTCCGGGTTCGGGAGATTGACCGGGGAGCTGTTTTTT. This encodes CASSSSGFGRLTGELFF.

V and J are TRBV15 and TRBJ2-2; 7 positions agree with TRBD1. After removal of 0 bases from V and 0 bases from J, the junction contained 1 base not matched to a gene. CDR3 length equals 16 residues. CDR1 LNHNV and CDR2 YYDKDF come from the germline V gene (reference sequence). CDR3 sequence: CATSRDGTANTGELFF. Here the CDR3 DNA reads TGTGCCACCAGCAGAGATGGGACAGCGAACACCGGGGAGCTGTTTTTT.

The gene calls are TRBV4-2 and TRBJ2-5; 11 bases line up with TRBD2. The germline CDR1 and CDR2 sequences are LGHNA and YNFKEQ. The CDR3 contains 18 residues. V dropped 0 bases and J dropped 5; count of bases not matched to a gene: 11. Here the CDR3 DNA reads TGTGCCAGCAGCCAAGATTGGCTTAGCGGGAGGGCCGCTGAGACCCAGTACTTC. This gives the protein CASSQDWLSGRAAETQYF.

This chain uses TRBV2 with TRBJ1-1, with a weak D call TRBD1 (5 bases). CDR1 and CDR2 from the germline V gene are SNHLY and FYNNEI. Trimming took off 8 bases at V and 3 bases at J, with 10 bases between the two ends. The CDR3 sequence is 12 residues long. As DNA, the CDR3 is TGTGCCAGCGGGAAGGGGCACACTGAAGCTTTCTTT. Its protein is CASGKGHTEAFF.

The V and J genes are TRBV2 and TRBJ2-6; D gene uncertain. Trimming stripped 2 bases from V and 2 bases from J, with 10 bases between. Germline V gene data show CDR1 as SNHLY and CDR2 as FYNNEI. This CDR3 contains 16 residues. This CDR3 is CASSEIDVPGANVLTF. CDR3 bases: TGTGCCAGCAGTGAAATCGATGTTCCTGGGGCCAACGTCCTGACTTTC.

The CDR3 sequence is CATQGGLRSPLHF. DNA of the CDR3: TGTGCCACCCAGGGGGGTCTTCGTTCACCCCTCCACTTT. The chain uses TRBV28 and TRBJ1-6; 7 bases are a match to TRBD1. The germline V gene encodes CDR1 MDHEN and CDR2 SYDVKM. The CDR3 runs 13 residues. V shed 10 bases, J shed 9 bases, and the junction held 9 bases outside the gene matches.

This clone appeared once. The chain links TRBV19 to TRBJ2-7, with D unclear. V dropped 4 bases and J dropped 5 bases, with 15 bases sitting between them. The CDR3 runs to 14 residues. Germline CDR1 is LNHDA and CDR2 is SQIVND (reference sequence). CDR3 amino acids: CASSSPEAQDEQYF. Here the CDR3 DNA reads TGTGCCAGTAGTAGCCCCGAAGCCCAGGACGAGCAGTACTTC. Complete variable domain (other parts from reference TRBV19 and TRBJ2-7): DGGITQSPKYLFRKEGQNVTLSCEQNLNHDAMYWYRQDPGQGLRLIYYSQIVNDFQKGDIAEGYSVSREKKESFPLTVTSAQKNPTAFYLCASSSPEAQDEQYFGPGTRLTVT.

V is TRBV28 and J is TRBJ1-2; 7 bases line up with TRBD1. The CDR3 length is 15 residues. The V gene end was trimmed by 4 bases and the J gene end by 2 bases; junction bases not matched to a gene: 7. Germline V CDR1 and CDR2: MDHEN, SYDVKM. The CDR3 region is CASSSRQGTNYGYTF. CDR3 nucleotides: TGTGCCAGCAGTTCGAGACAGGGAACCAACTATGGCTACACCTTC.

On this clone: The sample carries other DNA sequences with the same CDR3. The rearrangement links TRBV5-1 to TRBJ2-5; the D is unclear. Germline-derived CDR1 and CDR2 are SGHRS and YFSETQ. The CDR3 is 13 residues long. Trimming took off 0 bases at V and 3 bases at J, with 6 bases between the two ends. The CDR3 nucleotides are TGCGCCAGCAGCTTGGGTGGGGAAGAGACCCAGTACTTC. Protein product: CASSLGGEETQYF.

The chain combines TRBV4-1 with TRBJ2-7; TRBD2 aligns across 8 bases. After removal of 1 base from V and 4 bases from J, the junction contained 6 bases not matched to a gene. There are 15 residues in the CDR3. The germline gives CDR1 MGHRA, CDR2 YSYEKL. The CDR3 DNA follows: TGCGCCAGCAGCCAAGTGTCCAGCGGGAGTTACGAGCAGTACTTC. Translation: CASSQVSSGSYEQYF.

This clone showed up many times. The genes are TRBV7-8 and TRBJ2-2, with unresolved D. The CDR3 has 15 residues. V lost 4 bases and J 4 bases, leaving 13 bases between the germline ends. CDR1 and CDR2 from the germline V gene are SGHVS and FQNEAQ. The CDR3 loop reads CASSSLKSFTGELFF. The CDR3 DNA follows: TGTGCCAGCAGCTCCCTCAAGAGCTTCACCGGGGAGCTGTTTTTT.

In DNA, the CDR3 is TGTGCCAGCAGCTTGTATCTAGCGGGATACAATGAGCAGTTCTTC. Translated, it gives CASSLYLAGYNEQFF. The chain carries TRBV5-8 and TRBJ2-1; 9 bases map to TRBD2. Germline values: CDR1 SGHTS, CDR2 YDEGEE. This CDR3 is built from 15 residues. V dropped 1 base and J dropped 4; count of bases not matched to a gene: 3.

In DNA form, the CDR3 reads TGTGCCAGCAGTGAAACTAGCTCCCAGCCCCAGCATTTT. Its protein is CASSETSSQPQHF. The V gene is TRBV6-1, the J gene TRBJ1-5; unclear D gene. The V gene lost 2 bases and the J gene lost 7 bases, with 9 bases spanning the gap. The CDR3 is 13 residues long. Germline CDR1 and CDR2: MNHNS and SASEGT.

The chain uses TRBV6-6 and TRBJ2-7; 11 bases agree with TRBD1. V lost 6 bases, J lost 4 bases, and 8 bases stayed unmatched. Germline V gene lookup returns CDR1 MNHNY and CDR2 SVGAGI (reference sequence). This CDR3 has 15 amino acids. Written as DNA, the CDR3 is TGTGCCAGCAGCTCGGACAGGGGGCTTTGGTACGAGCAGTACTTC. Amino acid sequence: CASSSDRGLWYEQYF.

The chain carries TRBV30 and TRBJ2-2; perhaps TRBD2 as D (7 bases). CDR1 is GTSNPN, CDR2 SVGIG, per germline (reference sequence). The CDR3 is made up of 16 amino acids. The V gene lost 3 bases and the J gene lost 3 bases, with 17 bases spanning the gap. This CDR3 reads CAWRGGLAAYTGELFF. The CDR3 coding sequence is TGTGCCTGGAGAGGGGGGCTAGCGGCCTACACCGGGGAGCTGTTTTTT.

V is TRBV10-3 and J is TRBJ2-2, with 7 bases matching TRBD2. The CDR3 consists of 17 residues. Trimming took 0 bases from V and 4 from J; bases not matched to a gene: 8. In germline, CDR1 is ENHRY, CDR2 SYGVKD. Here the CDR3 DNA reads TGTGCCATCAGTGAGTCCAGTGGAGGGAGGGGCACCGGGGAGCTGTTTTTT. As protein: CAISESSGGRGTGELFF.

The V call is TRBV7-9, the J call TRBJ1-4; no reliable D call. The germline V gene has CDR1 SEHNR and CDR2 FQNEAQ (reference sequence). This CDR3 is 12 amino acids long. Trimming cost V 1 base and J 9 bases, with 6 bases left between them. The CDR3 spells CASSLGEQKLFF. CDR3 DNA sequence: TGTGCCAGCAGCTTAGGAGAGCAAAAACTGTTTTTT.

The gene calls are TRBV7-9 and TRBJ2-1; D might be TRBD1 (6 bases). In germline, CDR1 is SEHNR, CDR2 FQNEAQ (reference sequence). This CDR3 region has 12 residues. Trimming removed 2 bases from V and 7 bases from J, with 6 bases in between. The CDR3 here is CASSLQGNEQFF. CDR3 nucleotide sequence: TGTGCCAGCAGCTTACAGGGGAATGAGCAGTTCTTC.

V usage is TRBV28 and J usage is TRBJ1-2; maybe TRBD1 (5 bases). V lost 8 bases and J 8 bases, leaving 18 bases between the germline ends. CDR1 MDHEN and CDR2 SYDVKM come from the germline V gene. The CDR3 runs to 13 residues. Written as DNA, the CDR3 is TGTGCCAGCGGGGAACCATGGGGCGCCGGCTACACCTTC. It specifies CASGEPWGAGYTF.

This rearrangement joins TRBV2 to TRBJ1-2; no definite D call. The CDR3 is 12 amino acids. The V and J ends lost 11 bases and 0 bases respectively, with 10 bases between them. Germline lookup yields CDR1 SNHLY and CDR2 FYNNEI. The CDR3 nucleotides read TGTGCCTCAAAGCGCGCTAACTATGGCTACACCTTC. The encoded protein is CASKRANYGYTF.

The gene calls are TRBV25-1 and TRBJ1-5, with TRBD1 as a possible D gene (5 bases). Trimming pared 1 base from V and 7 bases from J, leaving 5 bases between. This CDR3 has 12 amino acids. Germline values: CDR1 MGHDK, CDR2 SYGVNS. DNA for the CDR3: TGTGCCAGCAGTGAATGGGGGCAGCCCCAGCATTTT. Amino acid sequence: CASSEWGQPQHF.

This chain links TRBV6-5 with TRBJ2-1, with a tentative D call TRBD1 (6 bases). This CDR3 spans 14 amino acids. Germline CDR1 and CDR2: MNHEY and SVGAGI. With 6 bases removed from V and 4 bases from J, the gap between germline ends came to 13 bases. CDR3 sequence (DNA): TGTGCCAGCAGGTTGCTGGGACAATACAATGAGCAGTTCTTC. Amino acid sequence: CASRLLGQYNEQFF.

The chain uses TRBV7-2 and TRBJ2-2; D ambiguous. The germline V and J ends were trimmed by 7 bases and 5 bases, with 17 bases remaining between them. The CDR3 is 15 residues long. Germline V gene sequence: CDR1 SGHTA, CDR2 FQGNSA. The CDR3 DNA is TGTGCCAGCACCTCACTCCGAGGCGCAACCGGGGAGCTGTTTTTT. Its protein is CASTSLRGATGELFF. Together with reference TRBV7-2 and TRBJ2-2, the CDR3 gives the full variable domain: GAGVSQSPSNKVTEKGKDVELRCDPISGHTALYWYRQSLGQGLEFLIYFQGNSAPDKSGLPSDRFSAERTGGSVSTLTIQRTQQEDSAVYLCASTSLRGATGELFFGEGSRLTVL.

This clone has only a few counts. A much larger clone is a single base away; this may be a read error. The sample holds other DNA sequences that translate to the same CDR3. The chain is built from TRBV29-1 and TRBJ1-4; TRBD1 is a possible D gene (6 bases). The germline V gene has CDR1 SQVTM and CDR2 ANQGSEA. This CDR3 spans 14 amino acids. This CDR3 reads CSVADSATNEKLFF. In DNA, the CDR3 is TGCAGCGTTGCGGACAGTGCAACTAATGAAAAGCTGTTTTTT.

The rearrangement links TRBV27 to TRBJ2-5; D is uncertain. V was pared by 4 bases and J by 4 bases, with 16 bases between. The CDR3 extends over 15 amino acids. The germline V gene encodes CDR1 MNHEY and CDR2 SMNVEV (reference sequence). This CDR3 reads CASSSSPHKRETQYF. The CDR3 region has the DNA TGTGCCAGCAGTTCATCGCCCCACAAGCGAGAGACCCAGTACTTC.

The table lists this clone with many counts. V gene TRBV9 combines with J gene TRBJ2-3; 7 bases fit TRBD2. Per the germline V gene, CDR1 is SGDLS and CDR2 is YYNGEE. Trimming removed 3 bases from V and 3 bases from J; junction bases left unmatched: 10. The CDR3 length is 16 residues. The CDR3 nucleotides are TGTGCCAGCAGCGGTGGCGGGCTAGCGGATACAGATACGCAGTATTTT. It encodes CASSGGGLADTDTQYF.